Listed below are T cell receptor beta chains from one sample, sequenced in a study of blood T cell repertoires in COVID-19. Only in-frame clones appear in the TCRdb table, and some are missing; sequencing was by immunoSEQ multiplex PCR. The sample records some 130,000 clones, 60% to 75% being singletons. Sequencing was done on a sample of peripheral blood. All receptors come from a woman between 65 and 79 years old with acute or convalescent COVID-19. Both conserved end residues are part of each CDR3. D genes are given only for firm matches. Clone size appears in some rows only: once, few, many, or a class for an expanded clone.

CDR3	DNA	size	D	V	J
CASSFQGGQPQHF	TGTGCCAGCAGCTTCCAGGGTGGTCAGCCCCAGCATTTT	NA	NA	TRBV7-2	TRBJ1-5
CASSDPVRETAFF	TGTGCCAGTAGTGATCCTGTGCGGGAGACAGCTTTCTTT	NA	NA	TRBV19	TRBJ1-1
CASSQDWASSFYEQYF	TGTGCCAGCAGCCAAGATTGGGCTAGCTCATTTTACGAGCAGTACTTC	many	NA	TRBV3-1/TRBV3-2	TRBJ2-7
CSVEERDRGWTEAFF	TGCAGCGTTGAAGAAAGGGACAGGGGTTGGACTGAAGCTTTCTTT	NA	TRBD1	TRBV29-1	TRBJ1-1
CASGLGGVAKNIQYF	TGTGCTAGTGGTTTGGGGGGGGTTGCCAAAAACATTCAGTACTTC	NA	NA	TRBV12-5	TRBJ2-4
CASSPRQGGSPLHF	TGTGCCAGCAGTCCTCGACAGGGAGGATCACCCCTCCACTTT	NA	TRBD1	TRBV2	TRBJ1-6
CASSEELGSGELFF	TGTGCCAGCAGTGAGGAATTGGGGAGCGGGGAGCTGTTTTTT	NA	NA	TRBV6-4	TRBJ2-2
CASSPAGRRNTEAFF	TGTGCCAGCTCACCGGCGGGGCGGAGGAACACTGAAGCTTTCTTT	NA	NA	TRBV18	TRBJ1-1
CASKTLLMLTSGIIDTQYF	TGTGCCAGCAAGACTCTACTCATGCTGACTAGCGGGATTATAGATACGCAGTATTTT	NA	TRBD2	TRBV28	TRBJ2-3
CASSQDRGLTTNEKLFF	TGTGCCAGCAGCCAAGACAGGGGGCTGACAACTAATGAAAAACTGTTTTTT	few	TRBD1	TRBV3-1/TRBV3-2	TRBJ1-4
CASSLVGGGAKDTQYF	TGTGCCAGCAGCTTAGTAGGCGGGGGGGCGAAAGATACGCAGTATTTT	NA	TRBD2	TRBV7-2	TRBJ2-3
CASSLATGTGELFF	TGCGCCAGCAGCTTGGCGACAGGGACCGGGGAGCTGTTTTTT	few	TRBD1	TRBV5-1	TRBJ2-2
CASSYRIRGPKVETQYF	TGTGCCAGCAGTTACCGGATCCGAGGGCCAAAGGTGGAGACCCAGTACTTC	many	NA	TRBV6-2/TRBV6-3	TRBJ2-5
CASRRQAANTGELFF	TGTGCCAGCAGACGACAGGCCGCGAACACCGGGGAGCTGTTTTTT	NA	NA	TRBV5-4	TRBJ2-2
CASSLPGGDYGYTF	TGCGCCAGCAGCTTGCCAGGGGGCGACTATGGCTACACCTTC	NA	TRBD1	TRBV5-1	TRBJ1-2
CASSLAVGEGAGANVLTF	TGTGCCAGCAGCTTGGCTGTTGGGGAGGGGGCTGGGGCCAACGTCCTGACTTTC	NA	NA	TRBV5-5	TRBJ2-6
CASSRGDLSGNTIYF	TGTGCCAGCAGCCGCGGGGATCTCTCTGGAAACACCATATATTTT	NA	NA	TRBV7-8	TRBJ1-3
CASSQGALIGGETQYF	TGTGCCAGCAGCCAAGGGGCCTTAATCGGAGGAGAGACCCAGTACTTC	few	NA	TRBV14	TRBJ2-5
CASSFNGGNSPLHF	TGTGCCAGCAGTTTTAACGGGGGGAATTCACCCCTCCACTTT	once	NA	TRBV27	TRBJ1-6
CASSTQGNTEAFF	TGTGCCAGCAGCACTCAGGGTAACACTGAAGCTTTCTTT	NA	NA	TRBV7-9	TRBJ1-1
CASSRKLAGVFGELFF	TGTGCCAGCAGTCGTAAACTAGCGGGAGTTTTCGGGGAGCTGTTTTTT	NA	TRBD2	TRBV5-4	TRBJ2-2
CASSAGPETQYF	TGTGCCAGTAGTGCGGGACCAGAGACCCAGTACTTC	NA	NA	TRBV19	TRBJ2-5
CASSLYGFGLSEAFF	TGTGCCAGCAGCCTATACGGGTTTGGGTTATCTGAAGCTTTCTTT	few	NA	TRBV6-5	TRBJ1-1
CATQGERSYNSPLHF	TGTGCCACCCAGGGGGAAAGATCCTATAATTCACCCCTCCACTTT	few	TRBD1	TRBV19	TRBJ1-6
CASSPRGAAGNTIYF	TGTGCCAGCAGCCCCCGGGGGGCAGCGGGAAACACCATATATTTT	few	NA	TRBV9	TRBJ1-3
CASSSSGRRYEQYF	TGTGCCAGCAGTTCTAGCGGGAGAAGGTACGAGCAGTACTTC	many	TRBD2	TRBV7-8	TRBJ2-7
CASSSQGGSQPQHF	TGTGCCAGCAGCTCCCAGGGAGGCAGTCAGCCCCAGCATTTT	NA	NA	TRBV11-2	TRBJ1-5
CASGVAYNEQFF	TGTGCCTCAGGGGTTGCGTACAATGAGCAGTTCTTC	NA	NA	TRBV11-2	TRBJ2-1
CASSLATENEQYF	TGTGCCAGCAGCTTGGCAACAGAGAACGAGCAGTACTTC	NA	NA	TRBV7-9	TRBJ2-7